Detailed here is one T cell receptor (beta chain). The antigen is undetermined. One junction end does not reproduce the germline sequence, and a read error may be involved. As part of library construction, unique molecular identifiers were attached to individual cDNA molecules. TCRdb re-derived calls from the 5' RACE reads in MiXCR, one entry per CDR3 protein. The data contain more than 60,000 distinct CDR3 sequences, over 10% of them seen just once; the ten biggest clones take up 7.5% to 9%. This record belongs to a study of early T cells in non-severe SARS-CoV-2 infection. As for the study in general: Unsorted whole blood bulk RNA was sequenced, with unpaired chains. Broader study findings: Missing private and CD4 specificities, VDJdb matching favored anti-spike CD8 responses.

The CDR3 length is 14 residues. The germline V gene has CDR1 LGHNA and CDR2 YNFKEQ. This chain uses TRBV4-2 with TRBJ2-7, with D tentatively TRBD2 (5 bases). The TCR was taken from an adult who was a healthcare worker with PCR-confirmed SARS-CoV-2 infection or an uninfected control (not recorded which). What was sequenced was whole blood. The CDR3 here is CASSQVGNAYGQYF. The CDR3 DNA follows: TGTGCCAGCAGCCAAGTCGGGAATGCCTACGGGCAGTACTTC.